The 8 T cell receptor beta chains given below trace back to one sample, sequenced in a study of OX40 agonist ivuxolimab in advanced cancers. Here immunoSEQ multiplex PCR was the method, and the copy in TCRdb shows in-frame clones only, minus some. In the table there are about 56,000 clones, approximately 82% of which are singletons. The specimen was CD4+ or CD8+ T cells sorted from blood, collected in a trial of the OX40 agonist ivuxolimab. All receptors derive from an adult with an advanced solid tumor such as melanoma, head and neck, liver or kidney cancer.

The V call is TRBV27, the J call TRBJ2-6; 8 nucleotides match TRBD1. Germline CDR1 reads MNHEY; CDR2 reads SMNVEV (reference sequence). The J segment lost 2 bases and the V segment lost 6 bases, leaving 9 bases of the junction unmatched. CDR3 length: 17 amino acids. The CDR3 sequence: CASSRPRGRPGANVLTF. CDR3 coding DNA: TGTGCCAGCAGCCGACCCAGGGGGCGCCCTGGGGCCAACGTCCTGACTTTC.

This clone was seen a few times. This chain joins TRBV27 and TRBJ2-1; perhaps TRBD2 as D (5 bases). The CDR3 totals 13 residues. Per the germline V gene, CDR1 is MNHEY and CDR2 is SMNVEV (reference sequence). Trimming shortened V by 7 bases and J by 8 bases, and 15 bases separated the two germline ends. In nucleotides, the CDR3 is TGTGCCAGCACCCCACACCAGAGGGATGAGCAGTTCTTC. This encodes CASTPHQRDEQFF.

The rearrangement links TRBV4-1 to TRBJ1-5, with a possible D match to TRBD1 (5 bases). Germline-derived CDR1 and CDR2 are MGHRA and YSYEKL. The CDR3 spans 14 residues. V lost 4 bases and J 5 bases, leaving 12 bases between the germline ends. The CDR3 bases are TGCGCCAGCAGCCGAGGGACGGTTGATCAGCCCCAGCATTTT. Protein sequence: CASSRGTVDQPQHF.

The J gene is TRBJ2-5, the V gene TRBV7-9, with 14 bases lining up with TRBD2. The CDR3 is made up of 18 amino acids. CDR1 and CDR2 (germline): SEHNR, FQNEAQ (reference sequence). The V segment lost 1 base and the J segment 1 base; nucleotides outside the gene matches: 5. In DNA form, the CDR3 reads TGTGCCAGCAGCTTAGGGACTAGCGGGAGGTCCCTCCAAGAGACCCAGTACTTC. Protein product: CASSLGTSGRSLQETQYF.

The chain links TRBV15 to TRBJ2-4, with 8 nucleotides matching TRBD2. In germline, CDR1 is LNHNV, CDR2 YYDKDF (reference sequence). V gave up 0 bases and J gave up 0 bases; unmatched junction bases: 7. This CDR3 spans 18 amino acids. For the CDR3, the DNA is TGTGCCACCAGCAGAGAATGGGGACTAGGCTTAGCCAAAAACATTCAGTACTTC. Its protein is CATSREWGLGLAKNIQYF. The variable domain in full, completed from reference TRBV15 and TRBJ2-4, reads DAMVIQNPRYQVTQFGKPVTLSCSQTLNHNVMYWYQQKSSQAPKLLFHYYDKDFNNEADTPDNFQSRRPNTSFCFLDIRSPGLGDTAMYLCATSREWGLGLAKNIQYFGAGTRLSVL.

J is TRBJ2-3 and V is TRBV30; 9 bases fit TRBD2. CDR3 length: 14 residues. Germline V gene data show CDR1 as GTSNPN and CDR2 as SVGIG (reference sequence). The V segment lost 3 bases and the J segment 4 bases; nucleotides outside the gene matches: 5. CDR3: CAWSPTSGADTQYF. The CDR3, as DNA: TGTGCCTGGAGCCCGACTAGCGGTGCAGATACGCAGTATTTT.

Here the CDR3 DNA reads TGTGCCAGCAGTAGGCGATGGCTGGGTGAAGCTTTCTTT. Residues: CASSRRWLGEAFF. V usage is TRBV27 and J usage is TRBJ1-1; unclear D gene. The ends were cut back, 5 bases at V and 7 bases at J, with 14 bases in the middle. CDR1 is MNHEY and CDR2 is SMNVEV in the germline V gene (reference sequence). The CDR3 has 13 amino acids.

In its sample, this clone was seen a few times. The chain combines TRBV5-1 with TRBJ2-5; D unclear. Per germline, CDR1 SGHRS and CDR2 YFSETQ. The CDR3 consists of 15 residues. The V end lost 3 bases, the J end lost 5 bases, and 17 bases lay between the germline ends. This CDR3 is CASSYLGRDGETQYF. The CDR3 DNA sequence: TGCGCCAGCAGCTACCTGGGCCGCGACGGGGAGACCCAGTACTTC.